This TCR beta chain came from a study of early T cells in non-severe SARS-CoV-2 infection. V shed 4 bases and J shed 0 bases, with 9 bases lying between them. The CDR3 extends over 14 amino acids. Germline V gene lookup returns CDR1 GTSNPN and CDR2 SVGIG (reference sequence). Individually, cDNA molecules had unique molecular identifiers attached to them. A single record per CDR3 protein comes from TCRdb applying MiXCR to the 5' RACE reads. The sample shows 55,000 to 75,000 distinct CDR3 sequences, 12% of them seen only once. Findings and limits, study-wide: The VDJdb matching leaned toward anti-spike CD8 responses and overlooked private and CD4 specificities.

In this sample, this clonotype turned up many times. What it binds is not known. The chain joins TRBV30 to TRBJ2-2, with a tentative D call TRBD1 (5 bases). The specimen was whole blood. The sequence derives from an adult who was a healthcare worker with PCR-confirmed SARS-CoV-2 infection or an uninfected control (not recorded which). CDR3 region: CAWNLGANTGELFF. CDR3 coding DNA: TGTGCCTGGAATTTAGGGGCGAACACCGGGGAGCTGTTTTTT.